A selection of T cell receptor beta chains follows, all from one sample in a study of shared T cell receptors in the human thymus. Repertoires were generated with immunoSEQ multiplex PCR, while TCRdb's copy carries only in-frame clones and drops some. The sample lists about 660,000 clones, approximately 87% occurring once. The same specimen was also included in a second study, on human thymus T cells.

The sample consisted of thymocytes. Receptor source: a boy younger than two with a congenital heart defect. Each CDR3 is given with its conserved first and last residue. A D gene is named only where the DNA matches it firmly. Clone size, where shown, is once, few, many, or a class for clones that have expanded.

v_gene: TRBV27; j_gene: TRBJ2-7; abundance: once; d_gene: TRBD2; CDR3aa: CASSGTSGSYEQYF; CDR3nt: TGTGCCAGCAGCGGGACTAGCGGGAGCTACGAGCAGTACTTC
v_gene: TRBV7-2; j_gene: TRBJ2-1; abundance: .; d_gene: TRBD2; CDR3aa: CASSLASGGGYNEQFF; CDR3nt: TGTGCCAGCAGCTTAGCCAGTGGGGGGGGCTACAATGAGCAGTTCTTC
v_gene: TRBV29-1; j_gene: TRBJ2-5; abundance: .; d_gene: .; CDR3aa: CSVPEAQSETQYF; CDR3nt: TGCAGCGTCCCCGAGGCCCAGTCAGAGACCCAGTACTTC
v_gene: TRBV28; j_gene: TRBJ2-2; abundance: .; d_gene: .; CDR3aa: CASSRGTWNGELFF; CDR3nt: TGTGCCAGCAGTAGAGGGACTTGGAACGGGGAGCTGTTTTTT
v_gene: TRBV11-2; j_gene: TRBJ2-5; abundance: .; d_gene: .; CDR3aa: CASVGEETQYF; CDR3nt: TGTGCCAGCGTCGGGGAAGAGACCCAGTACTTC
v_gene: TRBV7-9; j_gene: TRBJ2-7; abundance: .; d_gene: TRBD2; CDR3aa: CASSTGTSGHYEQYF; CDR3nt: TGTGCCAGCAGCACCGGGACTAGCGGCCACTACGAGCAGTACTTC
v_gene: TRBV7-9; j_gene: TRBJ2-7; abundance: once; d_gene: .; CDR3aa: CASSLGGRDYEQYF; CDR3nt: TGTGCCAGCAGCTTAGGCGGACGGGACTACGAGCAGTACTTC
v_gene: TRBV2; j_gene: TRBJ2-7; abundance: .; d_gene: .; CDR3aa: CASSEIGLAHEQYF; CDR3nt: TGTGCCAGCAGTGAAATTGGCCTCGCCCACGAGCAGTACTTC
v_gene: TRBV14; j_gene: TRBJ2-1; abundance: .; d_gene: TRBD2; CDR3aa: CATQAGGLGVLGHNEQFF; CDR3nt: TGTGCCACCCAAGCGGGAGGGCTGGGAGTTCTAGGACACAATGAGCAGTTCTTC
v_gene: TRBV11-2; j_gene: TRBJ2-1; abundance: .; d_gene: TRBD1; CDR3aa: CASRNRGNEQFF; CDR3nt: TGTGCCAGCAGGAACAGGGGGAATGAGCAGTTCTTC
v_gene: TRBV5-1; j_gene: TRBJ2-3; abundance: .; d_gene: TRBD1; CDR3aa: CASSSGTGFPDTQYF; CDR3nt: TGCGCCAGCAGCTCCGGGACAGGGTTCCCAGATACGCAGTATTTT
v_gene: TRBV5-1; j_gene: TRBJ2-3; abundance: once; d_gene: .; CDR3aa: CASSTARDKVTDTQYF; CDR3nt: TGCGCCAGCAGCACCGCCCGGGACAAAGTCACAGATACGCAGTATTTT
v_gene: TRBV27; j_gene: TRBJ1-1; abundance: .; d_gene: .; CDR3aa: CASSPREAMNTEAFF; CDR3nt: TGTGCCAGCAGTCCCAGGGAGGCCATGAACACTGAAGCTTTCTTT
v_gene: TRBV25-1; j_gene: TRBJ2-7; abundance: .; d_gene: TRBD2; CDR3aa: CASSLSGRVDEQYF; CDR3nt: TGTGCCAGCAGCCTAAGCGGGAGGGTCGACGAGCAGTACTTC
v_gene: TRBV30; j_gene: TRBJ1-6; abundance: .; d_gene: TRBD1; CDR3aa: CAWRDQHRGGNSPLHF; CDR3nt: TGTGCCTGGAGGGATCAGCACAGGGGAGGCAATTCCCCCCTCCACTTT
v_gene: TRBV27; j_gene: TRBJ2-3; abundance: few; d_gene: .; CDR3aa: CAVGGGSTDTQYF; CDR3nt: TGTGCCGTAGGCGGAGGTAGCACAGATACGCAGTATTTT
v_gene: TRBV5-1; j_gene: TRBJ1-3; abundance: .; d_gene: TRBD1; CDR3aa: CASSLGQGQTGNTIYF; CDR3nt: TGCGCCAGCAGCTTGGGACAGGGACAGACTGGAAACACCATATATTTT
v_gene: TRBV7-4; j_gene: TRBJ2-5; abundance: once; d_gene: .; CDR3aa: CASSGNETQYF; CDR3nt: TGTGCCAGCTCAGGGAATGAGACCCAGTACTTC
v_gene: TRBV7-6; j_gene: TRBJ1-4; abundance: .; d_gene: .; CDR3aa: CASSLDGRVGRGGEKLFF; CDR3nt: TGTGCCAGCAGCTTAGATGGTCGAGTGGGGCGAGGGGGTGAAAAACTGTTTTTT
v_gene: TRBV5-1; j_gene: TRBJ2-2; abundance: .; d_gene: TRBD1; CDR3aa: CASSLEGTGMDTGELFF; CDR3nt: TGCGCCAGCAGCTTGGAGGGGACAGGGATGGACACCGGGGAGCTGTTTTTT
v_gene: TRBV6-4; j_gene: TRBJ2-1; abundance: .; d_gene: TRBD2; CDR3aa: CASSGQTSGEDEQFF; CDR3nt: TGTGCCAGCAGTGGGCAGACTAGCGGGGAGGATGAGCAGTTCTTC
v_gene: TRBV28; j_gene: TRBJ1-5; abundance: .; d_gene: TRBD1; CDR3aa: CASSVTGGNQPQHF; CDR3nt: TGTGCCAGCAGTGTGACAGGGGGAAATCAGCCCCAGCATTTT
v_gene: TRBV4-1; j_gene: TRBJ1-5; abundance: once; d_gene: TRBD1; CDR3aa: CASSPGQGQTEYSNQPQHF; CDR3nt: TGCGCCAGCAGCCCCGGACAGGGACAAACGGAGTATAGCAATCAGCCCCAGCATTTT
v_gene: TRBV4-1; j_gene: TRBJ1-4; abundance: .; d_gene: TRBD1; CDR3aa: CASSQITGGSEKLFF; CDR3nt: TGCGCCAGCAGCCAAATTACAGGGGGAAGCGAAAAACTGTTTTTT
v_gene: TRBV7-2; j_gene: TRBJ2-3; abundance: once; d_gene: .; CDR3aa: CASIPPRDTQYF; CDR3nt: TGTGCCAGCATCCCCCCTCGGGATACGCAGTATTTT
v_gene: TRBV5-4; j_gene: TRBJ2-1; abundance: .; d_gene: TRBD2; CDR3aa: CASSLAGEGGNEQFF; CDR3nt: TGTGCCAGCAGCCTAGCGGGGGAGGGGGGCAATGAGCAGTTCTTC
v_gene: TRBV4-3; j_gene: TRBJ2-4; abundance: .; d_gene: TRBD1; CDR3aa: CASSQVMTRVGQGLAKNIQYF; CDR3nt: TGCGCCAGCAGCCAAGTTATGACCAGGGTGGGACAGGGGCTAGCCAAAAACATTCAGTACTTC